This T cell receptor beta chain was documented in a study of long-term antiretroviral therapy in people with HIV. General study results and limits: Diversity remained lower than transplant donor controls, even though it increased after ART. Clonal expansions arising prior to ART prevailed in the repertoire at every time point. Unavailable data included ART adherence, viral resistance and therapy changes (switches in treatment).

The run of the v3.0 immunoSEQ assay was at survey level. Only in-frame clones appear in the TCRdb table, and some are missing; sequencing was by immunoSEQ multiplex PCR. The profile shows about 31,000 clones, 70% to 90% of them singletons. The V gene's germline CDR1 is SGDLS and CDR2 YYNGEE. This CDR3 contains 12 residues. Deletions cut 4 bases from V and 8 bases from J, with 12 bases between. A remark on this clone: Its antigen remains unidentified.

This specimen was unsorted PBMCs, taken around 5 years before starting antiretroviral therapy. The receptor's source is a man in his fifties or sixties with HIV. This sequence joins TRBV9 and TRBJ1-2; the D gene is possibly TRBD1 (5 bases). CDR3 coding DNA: TGTGCCAGCAGCTCCCCGGGACGAGGCTACACCTTC. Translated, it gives CASSSPGRGYTF.